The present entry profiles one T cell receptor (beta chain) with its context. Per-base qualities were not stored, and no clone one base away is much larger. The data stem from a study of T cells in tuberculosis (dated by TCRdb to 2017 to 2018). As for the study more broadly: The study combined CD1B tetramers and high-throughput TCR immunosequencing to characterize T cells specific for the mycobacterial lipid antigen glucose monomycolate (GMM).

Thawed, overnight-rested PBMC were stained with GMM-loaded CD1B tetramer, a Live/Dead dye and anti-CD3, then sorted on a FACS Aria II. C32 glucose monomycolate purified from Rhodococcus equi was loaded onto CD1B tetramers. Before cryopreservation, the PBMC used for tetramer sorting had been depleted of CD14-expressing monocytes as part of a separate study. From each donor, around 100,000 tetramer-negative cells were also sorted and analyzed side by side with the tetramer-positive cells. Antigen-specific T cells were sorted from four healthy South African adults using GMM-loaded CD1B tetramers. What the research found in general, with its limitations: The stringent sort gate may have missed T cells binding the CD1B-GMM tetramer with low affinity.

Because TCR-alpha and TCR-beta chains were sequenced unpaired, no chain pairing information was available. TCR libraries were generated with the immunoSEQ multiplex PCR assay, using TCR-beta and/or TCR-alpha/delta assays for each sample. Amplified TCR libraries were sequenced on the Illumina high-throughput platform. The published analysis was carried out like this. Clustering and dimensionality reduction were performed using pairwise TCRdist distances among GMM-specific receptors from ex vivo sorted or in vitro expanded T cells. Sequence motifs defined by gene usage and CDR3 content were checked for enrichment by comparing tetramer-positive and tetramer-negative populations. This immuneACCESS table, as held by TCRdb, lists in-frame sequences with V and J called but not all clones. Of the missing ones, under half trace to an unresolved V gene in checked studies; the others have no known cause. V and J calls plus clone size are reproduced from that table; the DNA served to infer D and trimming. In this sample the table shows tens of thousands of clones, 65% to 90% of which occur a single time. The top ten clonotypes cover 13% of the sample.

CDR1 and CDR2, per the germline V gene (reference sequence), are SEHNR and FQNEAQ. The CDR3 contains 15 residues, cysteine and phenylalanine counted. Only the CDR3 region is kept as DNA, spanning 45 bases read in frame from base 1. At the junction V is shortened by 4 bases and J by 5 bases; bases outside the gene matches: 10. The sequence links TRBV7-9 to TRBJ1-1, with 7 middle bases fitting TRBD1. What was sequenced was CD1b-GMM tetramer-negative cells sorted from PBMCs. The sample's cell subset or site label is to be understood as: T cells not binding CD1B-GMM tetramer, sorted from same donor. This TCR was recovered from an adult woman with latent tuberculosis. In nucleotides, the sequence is TGTGCCAGCAGCTCTAAAGGGGGCTCAGCTACTGAAGCTTTCTTT. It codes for CASSSKGGSATEAFF.